This TCR beta chain was recorded in a study of T-cell memory formation after mild COVID-19. From the 5' RACE reads, TCRdb called clonotypes with MiXCR, one entry per CDR3 protein. In the table there are 250,000 to 400,000 distinct CDR3 sequences, roughly 13% of which are singletons. Study results and caveats: Clones contracting day 15 to 85 were balanced CD4/CD8; later expanders leaned CD4+. Mostly located in CM and EM were contracting CD4+ clones, with contracting CD8+ clones located in EMRA. Proof of SARS-CoV-2 specificity was absent for the second-wave clones that crested on day 37.

V was cut by 3 bases and J by 8 bases, with 11 bases left in between. Germline values: CDR1 SGDLS, CDR2 YYNGEE. The CDR3 is 13 residues long. This clonotype showed up just a few times. Its matching antigen is unknown. The source of this sequence is a man younger than 35 who had mild COVID-19 (a few samples of this study predate the infection). Cell type and time point are not known. The chain uses TRBV9 and TRBJ1-4; D is ambiguous. Sample: PBMCs or a T cell subset sorted from them (not recorded which). The CDR3 DNA follows: TGTGCCAGCAGCGCGCTCCCCGGGGAAAAACTGTTTTTT. Translated, it gives CASSALPGEKLFF.